This is a list of T cell receptor beta chains from one sample in a study of blood T cell repertoires in COVID-19. Method: immunoSEQ multiplex PCR; TCRdb's copy keeps in-frame clones and lacks some. The table has under 85,000 clones, about 85% seen once. Material for sequencing was peripheral blood. These receptors originate from a man aged 55-75 years with active or convalescent COVID-19. CDR3s leave out the opening cysteine and the closing phenylalanine or tryptophan. Fields, in order: CDR3 protein, V gene, J gene.

CDR3 protein: ASSADGGTGEQY; V gene: TRBV6-5; J gene: TRBJ2-7
CDR3 protein: ASSYSPTDTDTQY; V gene: TRBV6-5; J gene: TRBJ2-3
CDR3 protein: ASSPMGRGNTEAF; V gene: TRBV7-9; J gene: TRBJ1-1
CDR3 protein: ASSLNGGSGNTIY; V gene: TRBV7-2; J gene: TRBJ1-3
CDR3 protein: ASSPHRVDRGSNYGYT; V gene: TRBV19; J gene: TRBJ1-2
CDR3 protein: ASSQASLSGQFPYEQY; V gene: TRBV3-1/TRBV3-2; J gene: TRBJ2-7
CDR3 protein: ASSSAGGPTDTQY; V gene: TRBV11-2; J gene: TRBJ2-3
CDR3 protein: SVVDRSSYEQY; V gene: TRBV29-1; J gene: TRBJ2-7
CDR3 protein: ASSQDGGLGTDTQY; V gene: TRBV4-2; J gene: TRBJ2-3
CDR3 protein: ASSRQGDSYNEQF; V gene: TRBV5-4; J gene: TRBJ2-1
CDR3 protein: ASSLGQIPEQY; V gene: TRBV12-3/TRBV12-4; J gene: TRBJ2-7
CDR3 protein: ASSTSRGGGMFKPQH; V gene: TRBV19; J gene: TRBJ1-5
CDR3 protein: ASSWARDRGPSGYT; V gene: TRBV6-5; J gene: TRBJ1-2
CDR3 protein: ASSATGTVLETQY; V gene: TRBV7-9; J gene: TRBJ2-5
CDR3 protein: ASSPSDRGGTEAF; V gene: TRBV13; J gene: TRBJ1-1
CDR3 protein: ASSPLGRLVGYT; V gene: TRBV7-2; J gene: TRBJ1-2
CDR3 protein: ASSLGGTQY; V gene: TRBV7-8; J gene: TRBJ2-3
CDR3 protein: ASTRGRGPTYGYT; V gene: TRBV5-6; J gene: TRBJ1-2
CDR3 protein: ASSDRGDNNEKLF; V gene: TRBV16; J gene: TRBJ1-4
CDR3 protein: ASSYSMRVNTEAF; V gene: TRBV6-5; J gene: TRBJ1-1
CDR3 protein: AIQQGRANYGYT; V gene: TRBV6-6; J gene: TRBJ1-2
CDR3 protein: ASSPSLYRGRGTEAF; V gene: TRBV19; J gene: TRBJ1-1
CDR3 protein: ASSPRSRDTQY; V gene: TRBV23-1; J gene: TRBJ2-3
CDR3 protein: ASSLGAGGVDTQY; V gene: TRBV7-2; J gene: TRBJ2-3
CDR3 protein: ASSVGRANTDTQY; V gene: TRBV9; J gene: TRBJ2-3